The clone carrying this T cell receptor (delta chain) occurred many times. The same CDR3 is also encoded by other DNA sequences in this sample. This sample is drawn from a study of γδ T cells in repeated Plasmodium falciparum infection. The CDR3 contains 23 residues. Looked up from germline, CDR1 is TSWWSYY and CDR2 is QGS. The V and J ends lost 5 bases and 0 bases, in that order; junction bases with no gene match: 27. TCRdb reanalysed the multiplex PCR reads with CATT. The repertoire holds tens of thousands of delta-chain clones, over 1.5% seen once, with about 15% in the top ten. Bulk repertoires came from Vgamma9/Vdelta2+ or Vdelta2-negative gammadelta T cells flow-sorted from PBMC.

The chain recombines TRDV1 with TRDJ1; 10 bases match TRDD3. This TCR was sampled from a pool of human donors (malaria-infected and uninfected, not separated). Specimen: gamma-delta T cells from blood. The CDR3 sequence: CALGKGVPTWYTGGFRYTDKLIF. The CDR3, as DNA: TGTGCTCTTGGGAAGGGAGTCCCTACGTGGTATACTGGGGGATTCCGGTACACCGATAAACTCATCTTT.